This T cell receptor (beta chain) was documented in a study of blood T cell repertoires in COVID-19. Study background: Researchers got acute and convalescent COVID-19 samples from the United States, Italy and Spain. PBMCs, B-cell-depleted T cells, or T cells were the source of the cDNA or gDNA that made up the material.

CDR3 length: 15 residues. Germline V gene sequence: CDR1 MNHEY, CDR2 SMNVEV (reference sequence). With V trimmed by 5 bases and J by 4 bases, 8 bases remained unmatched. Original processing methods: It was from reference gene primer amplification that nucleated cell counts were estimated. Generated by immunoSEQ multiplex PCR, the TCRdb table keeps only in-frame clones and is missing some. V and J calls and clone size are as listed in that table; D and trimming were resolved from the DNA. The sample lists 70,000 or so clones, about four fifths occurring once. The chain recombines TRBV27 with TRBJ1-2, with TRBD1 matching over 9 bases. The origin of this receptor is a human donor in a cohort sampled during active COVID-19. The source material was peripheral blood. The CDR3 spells CASSPTPGQGYGYTF. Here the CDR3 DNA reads TGTGCCAGCAGTCCGACTCCGGGACAGGGCTATGGCTACACCTTC.